This T cell receptor (beta chain) was captured by sequencing in a study of blood T cells in healthy people across ages. The wider study: With template switching, about one barcoded beta molecule was captured per two T cells.

The V segment lost 7 bases and the J segment 3 bases; nucleotides outside the gene matches: 12. Germline V lookup: CDR1 SQVTM, CDR2 ANQGSEA. This CDR3 is built from 15 residues. The sample, 7.5 to 10 milliliters of peripheral blood, was drawn from each donor. A J-beta primer mix and a sample-barcoded 5' primer were used in a second PCR of roughly 7 to 12 cycles. Each cDNA molecule received a tag from a template-switch adaptor that had 12 random nucleotides. Using its own MiXCR run on the 5' RACE reads, TCRdb lists one record per CDR3 protein. The sample includes fewer than 2,000,000 distinct CDR3 sequences, 30% to 40% of them seen just once.

This TCR came from a young woman in good health. This chain joins TRBV29-1 and TRBJ1-2; 9 positions agree with TRBD1. Input material: blood. CDR3 nucleotides: TGCAGCGCCGTACCCATACAGGGGGCGGACTATGGCTACACCTTC. Translation: CSAVPIQGADYGYTF.